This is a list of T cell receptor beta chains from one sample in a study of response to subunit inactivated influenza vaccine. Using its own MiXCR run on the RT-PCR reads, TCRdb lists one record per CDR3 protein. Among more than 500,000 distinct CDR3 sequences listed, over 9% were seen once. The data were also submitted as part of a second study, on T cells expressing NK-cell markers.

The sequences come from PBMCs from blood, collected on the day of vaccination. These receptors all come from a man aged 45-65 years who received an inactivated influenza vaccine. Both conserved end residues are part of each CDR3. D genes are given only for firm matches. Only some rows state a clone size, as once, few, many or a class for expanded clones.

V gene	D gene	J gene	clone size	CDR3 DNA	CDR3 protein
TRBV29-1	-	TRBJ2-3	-	TGCAGCGCCAACGAACTGGCCCCTTATACGCAGTATTTT	CSANELAPYTQYF
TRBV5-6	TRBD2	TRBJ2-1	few	TGTGCCAGCAGTCGGGCGGGACTAGCGGACAATGAGCAGTTCTTC	CASSRAGLADNEQFF
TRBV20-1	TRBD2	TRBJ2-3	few	TGCAGTGCTAGAGGACGGGACCGTGCTTTAGCGGGAGTCGCAGATACGCAGTATTTT	CSARGRDRALAGVADTQYF
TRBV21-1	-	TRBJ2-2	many	TGTGCCAGCAGCAAAGGAGGGGGGCCCACCGGGGAGCTGTTTTTT	CASSKGGGPTGELFF
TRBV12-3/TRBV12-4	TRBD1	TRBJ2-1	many	TGTGCCAGCAGTCCGACCTCCGGGACAGGGTACAATGAGCAGTTCTTC	CASSPTSGTGYNEQFF
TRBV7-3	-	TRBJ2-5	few	TGTGCCAGCAGCCCCTATCCCAGGGTGACGGCCCAAGAGACCCAGTACTTC	CASSPYPRVTAQETQYF
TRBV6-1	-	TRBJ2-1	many	TGTGCCAGCAGTCCCCCAGGGGTGTCCTACAATGAGCAGTTCTTC	CASSPPGVSYNEQFF
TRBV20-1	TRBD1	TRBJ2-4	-	TGCAGTGCGCCGGGACAGGGGGCGCACATTCAGTACTTC	CSAPGQGAHIQYF
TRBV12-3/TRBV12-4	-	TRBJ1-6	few	TGTGCCAGCAGTTTAGGCAGAACTAATTCACCCCTCCACTTT	CASSLGRTNSPLHF
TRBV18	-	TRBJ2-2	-	TGTGCCAGCTCACCACGGTGGGAGCGCACCGGGGAGCTGTTTTTT	CASSPRWERTGELFF
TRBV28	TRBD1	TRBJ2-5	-	TGTGCCAGCACTCCCGGACAGGGGGAACAAGAGACCCAGTACTTC	CASTPGQGEQETQYF
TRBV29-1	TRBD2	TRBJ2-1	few	TGCAGCGTTGAGGGAATTACTAGCGGGCAAAACCCCTTTTCCGATGAGCAGTTCTTC	CSVEGITSGQNPFSDEQFF
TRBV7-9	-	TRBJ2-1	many	TGTGCCAGCAGGCAAGGACTCCTTGAGCAGTTCTTC	CASRQGLLEQFF
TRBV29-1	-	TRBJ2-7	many	TGCAGCGTTGAAGGGACCAGACAGGCGGGCGAGCAGTACTTC	CSVEGTRQAGEQYF
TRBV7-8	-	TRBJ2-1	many	TGTGCCAGCAGCTTGTGGCAGGGGTTTTCCTACAATGAGCAGTTCTTC	CASSLWQGFSYNEQFF
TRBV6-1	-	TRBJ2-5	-	TGTGCCAGCAGTAGCGCGGGCCAAGAGACCCAGTACTTC	CASSSAGQETQYF
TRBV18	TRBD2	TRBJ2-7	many	TGTGCCAGCTCACTACTAGCGGGGGGTGATGAGCAGTACTTC	CASSLLAGGDEQYF
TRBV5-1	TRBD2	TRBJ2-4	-	TGCGCCAGCAGACCCGCCGGGACTAGCCCCATTCAGTACTTC	CASRPAGTSPIQYF
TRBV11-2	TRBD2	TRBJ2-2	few	TGTGCCAGCAGCACCGGGACTAGCGCCACCGGGGAGCTGTTTTTT	CASSTGTSATGELFF
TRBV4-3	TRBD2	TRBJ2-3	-	TGCGCCAGCAGCCAAGTCGGAGCGGGGGGGGTAACAGATACGCAGTATTTT	CASSQVGAGGVTDTQYF
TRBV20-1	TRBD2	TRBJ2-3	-	TGCAGTGCTAGGGGACTAGCGGGAGGGGTAGATACGCAGTATTTT	CSARGLAGGVDTQYF
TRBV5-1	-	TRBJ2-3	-	TGCGCCAGCAGCTTGGGGACGGTTTTAGATACGCAGTATTTT	CASSLGTVLDTQYF
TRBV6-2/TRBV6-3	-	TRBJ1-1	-	TGTGCCAGCAGTTACGACAGAACCCTACTATTGAACACTGAAGCTTTCTTT	CASSYDRTLLLNTEAFF
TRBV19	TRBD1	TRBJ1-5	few	TGTGCCAGTAAGGACAGGGGAAGCAATCAGCCCCAGCATTTT	CASKDRGSNQPQHF
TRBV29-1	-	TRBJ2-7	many	TGCAGCGTTGGGGACCCAACCTACGAGCAGTACTTC	CSVGDPTYEQYF
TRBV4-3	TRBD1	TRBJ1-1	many	TGCGCCAGCAGCCAAGAGGGGACAGGGGGAACTGAAGCTTTCTTT	CASSQEGTGGTEAFF
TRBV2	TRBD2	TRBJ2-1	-	TGTGCCAGCAGTGAGTGGGCGGGAGCTTCCTACAATGAGCAGTTCTTC	CASSEWAGASYNEQFF
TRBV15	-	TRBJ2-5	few	TGTGCCACCAGCAGAGCCAGGGGGGAAGAGACCCAGTACTTC	CATSRARGEETQYF
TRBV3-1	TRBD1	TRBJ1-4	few	TGTGCCAGCAGCAACAGGGGAGAGGGTGAAAAACTGTTTTTT	CASSNRGEGEKLFF
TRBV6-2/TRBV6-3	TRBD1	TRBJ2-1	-	TGTGCCAGCAGCGGGACAGGGTTCGGCAATGAGCAGTTCTTC	CASSGTGFGNEQFF
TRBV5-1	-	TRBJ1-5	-	TGCGCCAGCAGCTGGGACTTTAATCAGCCCCAGCATTTT	CASSWDFNQPQHF
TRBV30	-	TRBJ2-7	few	TGTGCCTGGAACAGTAGGTCACCCTACGAGCAGTACTTC	CAWNSRSPYEQYF
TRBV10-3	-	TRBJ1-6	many	TGTGCCATCGGGAATTCCTATAATTCACCCCTCCACTTT	CAIGNSYNSPLHF
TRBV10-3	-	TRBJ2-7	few	TGTGCCATCAGTGAGTCCGGGACACCTACCTACGATAAGTACTTC	CAISESGTPTYDKYF
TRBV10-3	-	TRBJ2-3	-	TGTGCCATCAGTCCTACTGGGGATACGCAGTATTTT	CAISPTGDTQYF
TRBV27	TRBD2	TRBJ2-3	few	TGTGCCAGCAGTAGCGGGACGGAGAGATTTGGGCAGTATTTT	CASSSGTERFGQYF
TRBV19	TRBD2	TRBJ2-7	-	TGTGCCAGTAGTATAGCCGCCGCGGGAGGCGCCGAGCAGTACTTC	CASSIAAAGGAEQYF
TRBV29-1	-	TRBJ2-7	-	TGCAGCGTTGAAGGGGACGCCTTCAGTGGCGAGCAGTACTTC	CSVEGDAFSGEQYF
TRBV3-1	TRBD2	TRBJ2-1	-	TGTGCCAGCAGCCATACCGGGACTAGGGAAAGTGAGCAGTTCTTC	CASSHTGTRESEQFF
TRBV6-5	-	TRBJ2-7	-	TGTGCCAGCAGTTACTCGGCAGGGGCCTACGAGCAGTACTTC	CASSYSAGAYEQYF
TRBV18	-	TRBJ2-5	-	TGTGCCAGCTCACCACCCACACACTCCCAAGAGACCCAGTACTTC	CASSPPTHSQETQYF